The clone carrying this TCR beta chain was recorded many times. Noted time point: after trial treatment. The sample's treatment: LDRT plus nivolumab, ipilimumab, low-dose cyclophosphamide and aspirin (RACIN trial). This specimen belongs to a study of low-dose radiotherapy and immunotherapy resistance in tumors. The CDR3 is 11 residues long. Germline loops: CDR1 MNHEY, CDR2 SVGEGT. V lost 4 bases, J lost 8 bases, and 6 bases lay in between. Alpha and beta chains were covered, as first-strand cDNA relied on TRAV- and TRBV-specific primers. It was with a constant-region primer and a V-primer adapter that TCRs were amplified over approximately 18 PCR cycles. The authors amplified isolated mRNA by in vitro transcription. One entry per CDR3 protein, called by TCRdb with MiXCR from the reads. This table holds some 94,000 distinct CDR3 sequences, 20% to 25% found once.

This TCR was sampled from a female donor with ovarian cancer. The V gene is TRBV6-2 or TRBV6-3, the J gene TRBJ2-1; D gene uncertain. The specimen was PBMCs, collected after low-dose radiotherapy plus immunotherapy. The CDR3 region has the DNA TGTGCCAGCAGTTTATTGTATGAGCAGTTCTTC. This translates into CASSLLYEQFF.